What follows are 9 T cell receptor beta chains derived from one specimen sequenced in a study of T cells after yellow fever vaccination. TCRdb used MiXCR to reprocess the 5' RACE reads, holding one entry per CDR3 protein. Here the sample spans hundreds of thousands of distinct CDR3 sequences, roughly an eighth being singletons. Sequencing used PBMCs, obtained on the day of the yellow fever booster vaccination. All receptors come from a man under 40 who received the YFV17D yellow fever vaccine.

This clonotype appeared a few times. The chain recombines TRBV15 with TRBJ2-1; no reliable D call. V was pared by 1 base and J by 1 base, with 8 bases between. Germline lookup yields CDR1 LNHNV and CDR2 YYDKDF (reference sequence). The CDR3 covers 15 residues. The CDR3 sequence is CATSRVGASYNEQFF. CDR3 coding DNA: TGTGCCACCAGCAGAGTAGGAGCGTCCTACAATGAGCAGTTCTTC.

There are a few counts of this clonotype. This rearrangement joins TRBV7-2 to TRBJ2-2; 10 bases align to TRBD2. CDR3 length: 16 residues. The germline CDR1 and CDR2 sequences are SGHTA and FQGNSA. V was pared by 4 bases and J by 6 bases, with 8 bases of the junction left unmatched. The CDR3 is CASSSISGRSPGELFF. DNA for the CDR3: TGTGCCAGCAGCTCCATTAGCGGGAGGTCTCCCGGGGAGCTGTTTTTT. Full variable domain (rest looked up from reference TRBV7-2 and TRBJ2-2): GAGVSQSPSNKVTEKGKDVELRCDPISGHTALYWYRQSLGQGLEFLIYFQGNSAPDKSGLPSDRFSAERTGGSVSTLTIQRTQQEDSAVYLCASSSISGRSPGELFFGEGSRLTVL.

This clonotype was detected only a few times. This chain links TRBV29-1 with TRBJ2-5; maybe TRBD1 (6 bases). Per germline, CDR1 SQVTM and CDR2 ANQGSEA. This CDR3 region has 12 residues. Trimming removed 7 bases from V and 5 bases from J, with 14 bases in between. The CDR3 DNA is TGCAGCGCTTCAGTGCAGGGGGAGACCCAGTACTTC. It yields the protein CSASVQGETQYF.

This clonotype was recorded a few times. This chain joins TRBV7-9 and TRBJ2-7, with D maybe TRBD2 (5 bases). The CDR3 loop spans 15 amino acids. CDR1 is SEHNR and CDR2 is FQNEAQ in the germline V gene (reference sequence). V was pared by 3 bases and J by 0 bases, with 12 bases between. As DNA, the CDR3 is TGTGCCAGCAGCTTCGAGCGGTTCAGCTCCTACGAGCAGTACTTC. As protein: CASSFERFSSYEQYF.

This clonotype was counted between two and nine times. The chain combines TRBV12-3 or TRBV12-4 with TRBJ1-3, with a tentative D call TRBD1 (5 bases). The V end lost 6 bases, the J end lost 2 bases, and 11 bases lay between the germline ends. CDR3 length equals 14 residues. The DNA of the CDR3 is TGTGCCAGCAGCCTAAGGGGAACTGGAAACACCATATATTTT. Amino acid sequence: CASSLRGTGNTIYF.

This clonotype has just a few counts. The V call is TRBV14, the J call TRBJ2-2; D is unclear. V lost 1 base and J 4 bases, leaving 13 bases between the germline ends. This CDR3 is 16 amino acids long. Germline CDR1 is SGHDN and CDR2 is FVKESK. The CDR3 sequence: CASSQGQRILTGELFF. CDR3 coding DNA: TGTGCCAGCAGCCAAGGCCAGAGAATTCTCACCGGGGAGCTGTTTTTT.

The V and J genes are TRBV27 and TRBJ1-4; no reliable D call. With 9 bases removed from V and 1 base from J, the gap between germline ends came to 12 bases. CDR1 is MNHEY, CDR2 SMNVEV, per germline (reference sequence). The CDR3 spans 14 residues. The CDR3 region has the DNA TGTGCCAGTTCAACGGGAGTAACTAATGAAAAACTGTTTTTT. As protein: CASSTGVTNEKLFF.

This clonotype has only a few counts. The chain has TRBV19 and TRBJ2-2, with unresolved D. Trimming removed 3 bases at V and 7 bases at J, with 15 bases between. Germline CDR1 LNHDA, CDR2 SQIVND (reference sequence). This CDR3 region has 15 residues. This CDR3 is CASSMVPGPSGELFF. The CDR3 bases are TGTGCCAGTAGTATGGTCCCCGGTCCAAGCGGGGAGCTGTTTTTT.

The chain carries TRBV24-1 and TRBJ2-1; 9 bases align to TRBD2. Germline loops: CDR1 KGHDR, CDR2 SFDVKD. The length of the CDR3 is 15 residues. V was pared by 4 bases and J by 5 bases, with 5 bases of the junction left unmatched. In DNA, the CDR3 is TGTGCCACCAGTGACCCGACTAGCGGTAACAATGAGCAGTTCTTC. Protein: CATSDPTSGNNEQFF.